The 32 T cell receptor beta chains listed next were all sequenced from one sample in a study of blood T cell repertoires in COVID-19 (dated by TCRdb to about 2020). Library method: the immunoSEQ multiplex PCR assay. TCRdb carries this immuneACCESS record with in-frame sequences only. Its versions omit some clonotypes, under half of them owing to an unresolved V gene in the studies checked, with the rest unexplained. Here the sample has hundreds of thousands of clones; roughly 85% occur a single time. The ten largest make up around 5.5% of the sample. Material for sequencing was peripheral blood. The receptors originated from a man over 45 with active or convalescent COVID-19.

This clone was observed a handful of times. The J gene is TRBJ1-1, the V gene TRBV2; 7 bases align to TRBD1. Trimming took 7 bases from V and 4 from J; bases not matched to a gene: 12. The CDR3 is 15 amino acids. CDR1 SNHLY and CDR2 FYNNEI come from the germline V gene. The CDR3 DNA is TGTGCCAGCATGGGCACAGGGGCTGGCGGCACTGAAGCTTTCTTT. Protein: CASMGTGAGGTEAFF.

The chain uses TRBV19 and TRBJ2-5; 7 positions match TRBD1. Germline V gene data show CDR1 as LNHDA and CDR2 as SQIVND (reference sequence). V was clipped by 1 base and J by 4 bases; unmatched bases: 9. This CDR3 has 16 residues. In DNA, the CDR3 is TGTGCCAGTAGTATAGGAAAAGGGGGCAGGGGAGAGACCCAGTACTTC. Residues: CASSIGKGGRGETQYF.

This sequence joins TRBV9 and TRBJ2-7, with 9 bases aligning to TRBD1. From germline, CDR1 is SGDLS and CDR2 YYNGEE. V shed 2 bases and J 0 bases; nucleotides not matched to a gene: 6. This CDR3 has 16 residues. CDR3 in DNA: TGTGCCAGCAGCGTTTCCGGGACAGGGCTCTCCTACGAGCAGTACTTC. The encoded protein is CASSVSGTGLSYEQYF.

The chain employs TRBV29-1 and TRBJ2-1, with TRBD1 matching 7 bases. Germline CDR1 is SQVTM and CDR2 is ANQGSEA. This CDR3 contains 14 residues. With V trimmed by 2 bases and J by 5 bases, 6 bases remained unmatched. The CDR3 loop is CSVEPRDRNNEQFF. The CDR3 DNA reads as TGCAGCGTTGAACCCCGGGACAGAAACAATGAGCAGTTCTTC.

This sequence joins TRBV4-1 and TRBJ2-2, with 8 bases aligning to TRBD2. CDR3 length: 16 amino acids. V shed 1 base, J shed 7 bases, and the junction held 8 bases outside the gene matches. Germline-derived CDR1 and CDR2 are MGHRA and YSYEKL. The CDR3 here is CASSQGPAGEVGELFF. In nucleotides, the CDR3 is TGCGCCAGCAGCCAAGGTCCAGCGGGAGAAGTCGGGGAGCTGTTTTTT.

The rearrangement uses TRBV29-1 and TRBJ2-5, with a weak D call TRBD2 (6 bases). CDR1 is SQVTM, CDR2 ANQGSEA, per germline. CDR3 size: 19 residues. The ends were cut back, 0 bases at V and 2 bases at J, with 25 bases in the middle. The CDR3 coding sequence is TGCAGCGTTGAAGATCGGAGGGACCCCCGAGCCTTGAGGCAAGAGACCCAGTACTTC. Encoded protein: CSVEDRRDPRALRQETQYF.

The chain uses TRBV5-1 and TRBJ2-3; tentative D call: TRBD1 (5 bases). V was shortened by 5 bases and J by 6 bases, with 16 bases between the two germline ends. Germline CDR1 is SGHRS and CDR2 is YFSETQ. The CDR3 covers 14 residues. Here the CDR3 reads CASSLVVDTDTQYF. Written as DNA, the CDR3 is TGCGCCAGCAGTCTGGTGGTGGACACGGATACGCAGTATTTT.

The chain recombines TRBV6-5 with TRBJ1-2; TRBD1 agrees at 9 bases. This CDR3 has 14 residues. Germline assignment: CDR1 MNHEY and CDR2 SVGAGI. The J segment lost 2 bases and the V segment lost 7 bases, leaving 5 bases of the junction unmatched. CDR3 DNA: TGTGCCAGCAACGCCGGACAGGGGAACTATGGCTACACCTTC. Its translation: CASNAGQGNYGYTF.

J is TRBJ1-4 and V is TRBV3-1 (or the pseudogene TRBV3-2); TRBD1 is a possible D gene (5 bases). Trimming shortened V by 3 bases and J by 4 bases, and 9 bases separated the two germline ends. The CDR3 spans 14 residues. Germline CDR1 LGHDT, CDR2 YNNKEL (reference sequence). The CDR3 DNA reads TGTGCCAGCAGCCACAGGGTGGGTAATGAAAAACTGTTTTTT. Protein sequence: CASSHRVGNEKLFF.

The gene calls are TRBV19 and TRBJ1-6, with TRBD1 matching 9 bases. Germline trimming cut 7 bases from V and 5 bases from J; bases unmatched to any gene: 6. The CDR3 has 15 residues. Germline V lookup: CDR1 LNHDA, CDR2 SQIVND (reference sequence). CDR3 in DNA: TGTGCCAGTACCCGGGACAGGGTCAATAATTCACCCCTCCACTTT. Protein: CASTRDRVNNSPLHF.

The chain is built from TRBV10-3 and TRBJ1-1, with 10 bases matching TRBD1. V gave up 3 bases and J gave up 10 bases; unmatched junction bases: 2. Germline values: CDR1 ENHRY, CDR2 SYGVKD. This CDR3 comprises 12 residues. The CDR3: CAISEGTGVAFF. In DNA, the CDR3 is TGTGCCATCAGTGAAGGGACAGGGGTAGCTTTCTTT.

The rearrangement links TRBV27 to TRBJ1-4, with TRBD1 as a possible D gene (5 bases). The germline V and J ends were trimmed by 3 bases and 7 bases, with 9 bases remaining between them. Germline CDR1 reads MNHEY; CDR2 reads SMNVEV (reference sequence). This CDR3 has 13 amino acids. In nucleotides, the CDR3 is TGTGCCAGCAGTTTGGCCCAGGGTGAAAAACTGTTTTTT. It yields the protein CASSLAQGEKLFF.

The chain employs TRBV5-1 and TRBJ2-5; 10 bases are shared with TRBD1. V gave up 4 bases and J gave up 4 bases; unmatched junction bases: 10. In germline, CDR1 is SGHRS, CDR2 YFSETQ. The CDR3 has 16 amino acids. The CDR3: CASSPRGTGVGETQYF. In nucleotides, the CDR3 is TGCGCCAGCAGCCCTAGAGGGACAGGGGTGGGAGAGACCCAGTACTTC.

The rearrangement uses TRBV28 and TRBJ2-7; 8 bases match TRBD2. This CDR3 has 15 residues. With V trimmed by 6 bases and J by 0 bases, 7 bases remained unmatched. Per germline, CDR1 MDHEN and CDR2 SYDVKM. The CDR3 nucleotides are TGTGCCAGCAGCTCTGGTAGCGGGAACTCCTACGAGCAGTACTTC. Translation gives CASSSGSGNSYEQYF.

This rearrangement joins TRBV19 to TRBJ2-3; weak D call: TRBD1 (5 bases). This CDR3 has 13 amino acids. The germline gives CDR1 LNHDA, CDR2 SQIVND (reference sequence). Trimming pared 3 bases from V and 4 bases from J, leaving 8 bases between. CDR3 sequence: CASSIQGSDTQYF. The CDR3 region has the DNA TGTGCCAGTAGTATTCAGGGTTCAGATACGCAGTATTTT.

The V call is TRBV30, the J call TRBJ1-6; D remains unclear. CDR3 size: 17 residues. Trimming removed 2 bases at V and 0 bases at J, with 14 bases between. Germline V gene data show CDR1 as GTSNPN and CDR2 as SVGIG (reference sequence). CDR3: CAWSSGRHLSYNSPLHF. Written as DNA, the CDR3 is TGTGCCTGGAGTTCAGGCAGACACCTCTCCTATAATTCACCCCTCCACTTT.

The chain employs TRBV3-1 (or the pseudogene TRBV3-2) and TRBJ2-7; the match to TRBD2 covers 10 bases. With 4 bases clipped from V and 5 bases from J, the junction kept 5 bases outside the gene matches. This CDR3 comprises 14 residues. The germline V gene encodes CDR1 LGHDT and CDR2 YNNKEL (reference sequence). CDR3 bases: TGTGCCAGCAGCCTCGGACTAGCGGTAGACGAGCAGTACTTC. It yields the protein CASSLGLAVDEQYF.

The count of this clone is one. The chain couples TRBV24-1 to TRBJ2-1, with D unresolved. Germline values: CDR1 KGHDR, CDR2 SFDVKD. With 4 bases removed from V and 3 bases from J, the gap between germline ends came to 15 bases. CDR3 length: 16 residues. CDR3 protein: CATSDRVAVDYNEQFF. As DNA, the CDR3 is TGTGCCACCAGTGACCGAGTAGCTGTAGACTACAATGAGCAGTTCTTC.

The chain is built from TRBV7-9 and TRBJ1-2; the D is unclear. Germline loops: CDR1 SEHNR, CDR2 FQNEAQ (reference sequence). This CDR3 comprises 16 residues. Trimming stripped 11 bases from V and 0 bases from J, with 22 bases between. The DNA for the CDR3 is TGTGCCCTTAGCTTAAAAGCGGGCGGATCTAACTATGGCTACACCTTC. Its translation: CALSLKAGGSNYGYTF.

This chain connects TRBV20-1 to TRBJ1-1, with D hard to call. The V end lost 0 bases, the J end lost 9 bases, and 8 bases lay between the germline ends. There are 11 residues in the CDR3. Germline CDR1 reads DFQATT; CDR2 reads SNEGSKA (reference sequence). This chain's CDR3 is CSARDGPKAFF. DNA for the CDR3: TGCAGTGCTAGAGATGGGCCTAAAGCTTTCTTT.

This sequence joins TRBV7-6 and TRBJ2-7, with D maybe TRBD1 (5 bases). The CDR3 is made up of 15 amino acids. V was trimmed by 6 bases and J by 4 bases, leaving 19 bases between them. Looked up from germline, CDR1 is SGHVS and CDR2 is FNYEAQ. CDR3 loop: CASSSQATGSYEQYF. The CDR3, as DNA: TGTGCCAGCAGTTCACAGGCTACTGGTTCGTACGAGCAGTACTTC.

This chain links TRBV19 with TRBJ1-1; D possibly corresponds to TRBD1 (6 bases). The CDR3 runs to 13 residues. The V gene's germline CDR1 is LNHDA and CDR2 SQIVND (reference sequence). The V gene lost 1 base and the J gene lost 4 bases, with 7 bases spanning the gap. CDR3 sequence: CASSIAGVTEAFF. DNA for the CDR3: TGTGCCAGTAGTATAGCAGGGGTCACTGAAGCTTTCTTT.

This chain uses TRBV6-1 with TRBJ2-2; TRBD1 agrees at 9 bases. The CDR3 covers 15 residues. V trimming: 3 bases; J trimming: 4 bases; junction bases outside the gene matches: 3. The germline V gene has CDR1 MNHNS and CDR2 SASEGT. The CDR3 DNA reads TGTGCCAGCAGTGAGGGACAGGGTCGCACCGGGGAGCTGTTTTTT. It encodes CASSEGQGRTGELFF.

V and J are TRBV4-2 and TRBJ2-1; possible D gene TRBD1, 6 bases. The germline V and J ends were trimmed by 0 bases and 0 bases, with 9 bases remaining between them. Germline V CDR1 and CDR2: LGHNA, YNFKEQ. This CDR3 is 16 amino acids long. CDR3 nucleotides: TGTGCCAGCAGCCAAGACGACAGGAGCTCCTACAATGAGCAGTTCTTC. This translates into CASSQDDRSSYNEQFF.

Note on this clone: A read error may account for a junction end that differs from germline. This chain joins TRBV29-1 and TRBJ2-5, with 13 bases lining up with TRBD2. Germline CDR1 and CDR2: SQVTM and ANQGSEA. This CDR3 spans 11 amino acids. DNA of the CDR3: TGTGGACTAGCGGGAGTGGAGACCCAGTACTTC. Its protein product is CGLAGVETQYF.

About this clone: At one boundary the junction diverges from the germline segment, which might be a read error. The chain carries TRBV5-1 and TRBJ2-1; 9 bases are shared with TRBD2. The germline CDR1 and CDR2 sequences are SGHRS and YFSETQ. The CDR3 has 16 residues. The CDR3 DNA follows: TGCGCCAGCAGCTTGGATAGCGGGAGCTCCTACAGTGAGCAGTTCTTC. It yields the protein CASSLDSGSSYSEQFF.

The V and J genes are TRBV6-5 and TRBJ2-7; possible D gene TRBD2, 5 bases. Germline V gene lookup returns CDR1 MNHEY and CDR2 SVGAGI. CDR3 length: 14 amino acids. The ends were cut back, 5 bases at V and 2 bases at J, with 13 bases in the middle. The CDR3 nucleotides are TGTGCCAGCAGTCGGACTGCCCGAACCTACGAGCAGTACTTC. This sequence encodes CASSRTARTYEQYF.

The CDR3 region has the DNA TGTGCCAGCAGCAAAGTAAGTTTCGGGGGGCACGACACTGAAGCTTTCTTT. It yields the protein CASSKVSFGGHDTEAFF. J is TRBJ1-1 and V is TRBV21-1. TRBV21-1 is given as a pseudogene. This CDR3 is built from 17 residues.

V usage is TRBV5-4 and J usage is TRBJ2-2, with D hard to call. V lost 3 bases and J 4 bases, leaving 13 bases between the germline ends. The CDR3 extends over 15 amino acids. The germline gives CDR1 SGHNT, CDR2 YYREEE (reference sequence). This CDR3 is CASSSPFPGTGELFF. The CDR3 region has the DNA TGTGCCAGCAGCTCCCCATTCCCAGGCACCGGGGAGCTGTTTTTT.

This clone showed up just once. The chain recombines TRBV7-9 with TRBJ1-2; 10 bases are a match to TRBD1. Trimming at V came to 3 bases and at J to 8 bases, leaving 6 bases not matched to a gene. The CDR3 covers 14 residues. Germline V gene lookup returns CDR1 SEHNR and CDR2 FQNEAQ (reference sequence). In DNA, the CDR3 is TGTGCCAGCAGCTTGGGGACAGGGGATCGAGGCTACACCTTC. Encoded protein: CASSLGTGDRGYTF.

The J gene is TRBJ2-6, the V gene TRBV11-2; 9 bases map to TRBD1. Trimming at V came to 0 bases and at J to 0 bases, leaving 3 bases not matched to a gene. The V gene's germline CDR1 is SGHAT and CDR2 FQNNGV. The CDR3 consists of 18 residues. The CDR3 region has the DNA TGTGCCAGCAGCTTAGAGACAGGGGGAGGCTCTGGGGCCAACGTCCTGACTTTC. This encodes CASSLETGGGSGANVLTF.

This clone was detected only once. The chain has TRBV4-3 and TRBJ2-2; D unresolved. From germline, CDR1 is LGHNA and CDR2 YSLEER. V was pared by 4 bases and J by 4 bases, with 13 bases between. The CDR3 sequence is 15 residues long. The CDR3 reads CASSPSPRSTGELFF. The DNA for the CDR3 is TGCGCCAGCAGCCCTAGTCCCCGGAGCACCGGGGAGCTGTTTTTT.